This TCR beta chain was observed in a study of shared clonotypes between healthy human individuals. On the study more broadly: Donors consisted of two women and three men between 18 and 49. The study's findings and limits: Donors were few, which limited the genetic and exposure-history diversity represented.

The table lists this clone with a few counts. The antigen is not known. The germline V gene has CDR1 MNHEY and CDR2 SMNVEV (reference sequence). This CDR3 has 15 residues. V was clipped by 5 bases and J by 4 bases; unmatched bases: 6. The run depth of the assay was deep. Genomic DNA of every subset was divided equally among multiple immunoSEQ plates. Here immunoSEQ multiplex PCR was the method, and the copy in TCRdb shows in-frame clones only, minus some. The sample lists more than 450,000 clones, 79% occurring once. The sequence derives from a middle-aged woman in good health. Some clones in this sample may be carry-over from other donors' samples. The sample consisted of PBMCs. The chain employs TRBV27 and TRBJ1-1; 11 nucleotides match TRBD1. The DNA for the CDR3 is TGTGCCAGCAGTGCAACCGGGACAGGGGGCACTGAAGCTTTCTTT. The encoded protein is CASSATGTGGTEAFF.